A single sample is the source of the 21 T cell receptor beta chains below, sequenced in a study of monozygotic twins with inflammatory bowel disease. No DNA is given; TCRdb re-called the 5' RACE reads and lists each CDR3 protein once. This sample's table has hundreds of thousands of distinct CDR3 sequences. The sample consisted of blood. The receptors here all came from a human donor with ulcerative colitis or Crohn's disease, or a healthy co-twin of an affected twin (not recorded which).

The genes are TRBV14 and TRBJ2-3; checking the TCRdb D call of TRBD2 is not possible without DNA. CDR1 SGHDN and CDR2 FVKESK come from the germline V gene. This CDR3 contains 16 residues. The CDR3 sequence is CASSGSSGGITDTQYF.

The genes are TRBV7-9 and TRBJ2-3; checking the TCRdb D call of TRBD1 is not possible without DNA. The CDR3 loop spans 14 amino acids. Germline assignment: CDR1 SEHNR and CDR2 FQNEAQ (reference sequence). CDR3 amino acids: CASSWVPPTDTQYF.

The CDR3 sequence: CASRTGPSGELFF. The chain employs TRBV6-6 and TRBJ2-2; TCRdb's D gene call, TRBD2, goes unchecked for lack of DNA. Germline CDR1 reads MNHNY; CDR2 reads SVGAGI (reference sequence). This CDR3 spans 13 amino acids.

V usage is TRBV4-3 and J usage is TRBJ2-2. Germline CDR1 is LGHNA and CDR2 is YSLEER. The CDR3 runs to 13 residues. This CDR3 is CASSQENAGELFF.

CDR3 loop: CASSLQREGLGEQFF. The V gene is TRBV7-8, the J gene TRBJ2-1; the D call of TRBD2 rests on TCRdb alone, since no DNA is present to check it. Germline-derived CDR1 and CDR2 are SGHVS and FQNEAQ. CDR3 length: 15 amino acids.

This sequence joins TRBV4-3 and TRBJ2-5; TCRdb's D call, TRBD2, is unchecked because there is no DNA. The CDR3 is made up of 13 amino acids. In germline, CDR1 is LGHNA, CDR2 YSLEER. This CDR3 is CASSQERGRAQYF.

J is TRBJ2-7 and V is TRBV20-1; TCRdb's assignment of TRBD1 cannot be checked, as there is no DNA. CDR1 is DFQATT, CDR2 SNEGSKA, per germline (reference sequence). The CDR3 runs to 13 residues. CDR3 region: CSAGGQAAWEQYF.

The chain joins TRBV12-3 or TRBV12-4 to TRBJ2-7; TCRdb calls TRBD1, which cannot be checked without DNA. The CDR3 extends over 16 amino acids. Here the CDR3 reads CASSPTGTGGPYEQYF.

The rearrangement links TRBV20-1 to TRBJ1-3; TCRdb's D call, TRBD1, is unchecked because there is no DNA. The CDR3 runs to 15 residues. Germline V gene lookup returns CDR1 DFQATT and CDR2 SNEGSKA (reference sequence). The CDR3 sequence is CSAPQERGQGNTIYF.

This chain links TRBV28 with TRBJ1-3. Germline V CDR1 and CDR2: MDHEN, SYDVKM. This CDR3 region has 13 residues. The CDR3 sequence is CASEGDSGNTIYF.

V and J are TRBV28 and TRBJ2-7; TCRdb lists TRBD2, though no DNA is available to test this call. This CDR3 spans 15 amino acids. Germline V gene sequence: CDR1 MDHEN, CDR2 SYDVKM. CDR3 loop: CASSLHSRGDYEQYF.

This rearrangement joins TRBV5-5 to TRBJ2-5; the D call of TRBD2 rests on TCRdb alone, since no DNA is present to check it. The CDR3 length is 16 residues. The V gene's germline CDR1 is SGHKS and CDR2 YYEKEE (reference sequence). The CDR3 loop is CASRTGTSGEQETQYF.

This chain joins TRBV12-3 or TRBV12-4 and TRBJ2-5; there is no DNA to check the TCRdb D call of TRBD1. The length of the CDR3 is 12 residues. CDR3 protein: CASTPGRETQYF.

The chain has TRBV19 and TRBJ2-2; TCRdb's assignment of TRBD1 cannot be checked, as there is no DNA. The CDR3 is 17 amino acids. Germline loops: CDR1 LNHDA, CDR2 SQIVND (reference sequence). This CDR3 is CASTSPLRGANTGELFF.

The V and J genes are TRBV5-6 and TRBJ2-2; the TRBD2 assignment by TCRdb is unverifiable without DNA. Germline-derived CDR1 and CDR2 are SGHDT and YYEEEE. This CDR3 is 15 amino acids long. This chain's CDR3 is CASSFRRGSTGELFF.

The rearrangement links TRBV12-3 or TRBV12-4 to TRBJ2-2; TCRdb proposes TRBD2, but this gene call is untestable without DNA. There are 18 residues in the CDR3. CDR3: CASSLILAGGPDTGELFF.

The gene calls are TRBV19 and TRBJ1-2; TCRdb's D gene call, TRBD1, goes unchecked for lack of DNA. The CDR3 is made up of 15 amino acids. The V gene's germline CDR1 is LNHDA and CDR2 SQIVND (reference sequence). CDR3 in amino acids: CASSYRGQADYGYTF.

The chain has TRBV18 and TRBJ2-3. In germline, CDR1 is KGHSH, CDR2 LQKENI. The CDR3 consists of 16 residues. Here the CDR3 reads CASSPFERPTVDTQYF.

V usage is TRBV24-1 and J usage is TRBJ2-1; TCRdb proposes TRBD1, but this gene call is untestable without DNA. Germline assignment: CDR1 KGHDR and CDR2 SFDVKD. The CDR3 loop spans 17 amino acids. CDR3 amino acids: CATSDLRDSQAYNEQFF.

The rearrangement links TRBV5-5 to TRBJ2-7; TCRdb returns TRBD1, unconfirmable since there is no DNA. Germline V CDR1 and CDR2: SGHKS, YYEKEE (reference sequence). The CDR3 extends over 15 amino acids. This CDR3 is CASSSLDSRSYEQYF.

CDR3 residues: CSVEIPSGSTDTQYF. The chain links TRBV29-1 to TRBJ2-3; TCRdb's D gene call, TRBD2, goes unchecked for lack of DNA. Germline-derived CDR1 and CDR2 are SQVTM and ANQGSEA. The CDR3 consists of 15 residues.